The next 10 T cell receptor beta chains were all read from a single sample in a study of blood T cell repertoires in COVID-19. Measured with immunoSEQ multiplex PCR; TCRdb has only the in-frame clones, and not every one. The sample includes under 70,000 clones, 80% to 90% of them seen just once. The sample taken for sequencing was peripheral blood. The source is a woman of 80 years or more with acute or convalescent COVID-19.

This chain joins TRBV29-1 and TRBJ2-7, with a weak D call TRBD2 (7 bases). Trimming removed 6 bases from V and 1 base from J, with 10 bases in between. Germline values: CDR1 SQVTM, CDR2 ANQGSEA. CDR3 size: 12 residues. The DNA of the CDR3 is TGCAGCGTAGGGAGGGGGTCCTACGAGCAGTACTTC. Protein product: CSVGRGSYEQYF.

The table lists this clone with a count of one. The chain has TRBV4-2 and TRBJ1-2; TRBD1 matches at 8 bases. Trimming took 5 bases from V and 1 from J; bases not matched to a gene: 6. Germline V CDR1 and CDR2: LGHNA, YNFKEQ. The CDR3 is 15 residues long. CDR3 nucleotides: TGTGCCAGCAGCTTACAGGACAGGGATAACTATGGCTACACCTTC. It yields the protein CASSLQDRDNYGYTF.

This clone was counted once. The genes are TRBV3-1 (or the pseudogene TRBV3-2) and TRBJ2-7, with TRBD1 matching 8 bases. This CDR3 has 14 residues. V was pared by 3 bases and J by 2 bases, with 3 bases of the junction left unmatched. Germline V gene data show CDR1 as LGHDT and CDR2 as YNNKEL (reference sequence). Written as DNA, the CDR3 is TGTGCCAGCAGCCAGGACAGGGATACCTACGAGCAGTACTTC. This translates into CASSQDRDTYEQYF.

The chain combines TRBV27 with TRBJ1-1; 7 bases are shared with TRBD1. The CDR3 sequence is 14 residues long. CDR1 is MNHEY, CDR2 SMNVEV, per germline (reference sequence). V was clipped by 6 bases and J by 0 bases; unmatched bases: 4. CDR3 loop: CASRGDSMNTEAFF. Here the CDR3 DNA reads TGTGCCAGCAGAGGGGACAGCATGAACACTGAAGCTTTCTTT.

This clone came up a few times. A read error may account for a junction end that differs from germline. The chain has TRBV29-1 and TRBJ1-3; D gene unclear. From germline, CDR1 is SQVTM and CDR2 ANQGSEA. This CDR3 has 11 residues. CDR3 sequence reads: CSVEDRNTIYF. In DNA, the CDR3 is TGCAGCGTTGAAGACAGAAATACCATATATTTT.

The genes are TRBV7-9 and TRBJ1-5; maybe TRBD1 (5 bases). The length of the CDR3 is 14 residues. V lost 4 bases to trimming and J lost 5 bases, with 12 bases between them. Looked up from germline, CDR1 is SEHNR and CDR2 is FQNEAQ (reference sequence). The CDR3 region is CASSSTTVDQPQHF. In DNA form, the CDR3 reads TGTGCCAGCAGCTCCACGACAGTCGATCAGCCCCAGCATTTT.

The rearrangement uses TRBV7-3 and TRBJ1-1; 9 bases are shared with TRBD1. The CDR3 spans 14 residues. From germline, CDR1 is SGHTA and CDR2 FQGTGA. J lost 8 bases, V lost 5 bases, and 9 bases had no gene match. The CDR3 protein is CASSAPGQGREAFF. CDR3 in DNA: TGTGCCAGCAGCGCCCCGGGACAGGGTAGGGAAGCTTTCTTT.

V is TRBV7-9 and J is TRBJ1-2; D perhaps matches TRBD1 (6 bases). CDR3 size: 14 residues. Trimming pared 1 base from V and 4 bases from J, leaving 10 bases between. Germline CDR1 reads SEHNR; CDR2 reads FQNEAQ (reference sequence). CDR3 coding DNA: TGTGCCAGCAGCTTAGAAGCGGACAGCTATGGCTACACCTTC. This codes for CASSLEADSYGYTF.

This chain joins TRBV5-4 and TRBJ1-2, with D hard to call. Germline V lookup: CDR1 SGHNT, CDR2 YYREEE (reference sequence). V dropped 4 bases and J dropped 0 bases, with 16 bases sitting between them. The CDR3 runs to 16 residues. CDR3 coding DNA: TGTGCCAGCAGCCCGAGGGAGGCCAGCTCTAACTATGGCTACACCTTC. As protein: CASSPREASSNYGYTF.

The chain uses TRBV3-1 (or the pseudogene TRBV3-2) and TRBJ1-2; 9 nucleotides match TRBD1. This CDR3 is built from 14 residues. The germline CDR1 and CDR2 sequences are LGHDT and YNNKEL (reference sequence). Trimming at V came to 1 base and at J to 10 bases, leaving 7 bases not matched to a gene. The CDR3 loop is CASSQAGTGLDYTF. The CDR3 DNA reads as TGTGCCAGCAGCCAAGCGGGGACAGGGCTCGACTACACCTTC.